One sample yielded the 13 T cell receptor beta chains listed below, sequenced in a study of shared clonotypes between healthy human individuals. Assay used: immunoSEQ multiplex PCR; TCRdb lists only in-frame clones, some missing. Of about 2.1 million clones in the sample, just over 90% are singletons; the top ten hold 1.5% to 2%. Cells designated naive CD8 were CD45RO-negative and were positively selected for CCR7, with terminally differentiated effector memory CD45RA+ cells excluded. The sequenced material came from naive CD8+ T cells from PBMCs. These receptors were collected from a young man in good health. Some clones in this sample may be carry-over from other donors' samples.

V usage is TRBV6-5 and J usage is TRBJ2-5; D is unresolved. The CDR3 length is 12 residues. V lost 2 bases and J 4 bases, leaving 5 bases between the germline ends. CDR1 is MNHEY and CDR2 is SVGAGI in the germline V gene. In nucleotides, the CDR3 is TGTGCCAGCAGTTACGCCGGAGAGACCCAGTACTTC. Translation: CASSYAGETQYF.

The rearrangement uses TRBV28 and TRBJ1-3; the D is unclear. The CDR3 is 15 amino acids. The germline V gene has CDR1 MDHEN and CDR2 SYDVKM. V shed 5 bases and J shed 0 bases, with 11 bases lying between them. DNA for the CDR3: TGTGCCAGCAGTCTCGTAAGCCTCTCTGGAAACACCATATATTTT. Protein: CASSLVSLSGNTIYF.

The V and J genes are TRBV27 and TRBJ2-5, with 7 bases that match TRBD2. The J call may not be correct, given that the DNA end is closer to TRBJ2-7. CDR3 size: 15 residues. CDR1 is MNHEY and CDR2 is SMNVEV in the germline V gene (reference sequence). CDR3 residues: CASSLLAALTYEQYF. The CDR3 region has the DNA TGTGCCAGCAGTTTACTAGCGGCTTTAACCTACGAGCAGTACTTC.

The rearrangement uses TRBV9 and TRBJ2-2, with TRBD2 matching 15 bases. Trimming cost V 0 bases and J 7 bases; bases outside gene matches: 4. The V gene's germline CDR1 is SGDLS and CDR2 YYNGEE. The CDR3 runs to 17 residues. DNA of the CDR3: TGTGCCAGCAGCGTAGACGGACTAGCGGGAGGGCTCGGGGAGCTGTTTTTT. Encoded protein: CASSVDGLAGGLGELFF.

The rearrangement uses TRBV6-5 and TRBJ1-5; 7 nucleotides match TRBD1. This CDR3 is 14 amino acids long. Germline CDR1 MNHEY, CDR2 SVGAGI. V lost 6 bases and J lost 2; bases outside the gene matches: 4. DNA for the CDR3: TGTGCCAGCAGCATAGGACAGGGCAATCAGCCCCAGCATTTT. It encodes CASSIGQGNQPQHF.

The genes are TRBV27 and TRBJ2-4, with 7 bases aligning to TRBD2. CDR1 and CDR2 from the germline V gene are MNHEY and SMNVEV (reference sequence). The CDR3 extends over 14 amino acids. Trimming cost V 2 bases and J 5 bases; bases outside gene matches: 3. For the CDR3, the DNA is TGTGCCAGCAGTTTAGTGGGAGGGGAAAACATTCAGTACTTC. Translating gives CASSLVGGENIQYF.

The rearrangement links TRBV29-1 to TRBJ1-1; possible D gene TRBD1, 5 bases. Germline assignment: CDR1 SQVTM and CDR2 ANQGSEA. The V end was cut by 7 bases, the J end by 4 bases, with 16 bases between. The CDR3 runs 13 residues. The CDR3 region is CSAPAGRTTEAFF. The CDR3 DNA reads TGCAGCGCCCCCGCGGGGCGGACCACTGAAGCTTTCTTT.

This chain connects TRBV27 to TRBJ2-1; 9 nucleotides align to TRBD1. The CDR3 runs 15 residues. Trimming removed 5 bases from V and 8 bases from J; junction bases left unmatched: 10. Germline loops: CDR1 MNHEY, CDR2 SMNVEV (reference sequence). The CDR3 loop is CASSPDRGTVDEQFF. The DNA for the CDR3 is TGTGCCAGCAGTCCCGACAGGGGGACGGTCGATGAGCAGTTCTTC.

This chain connects TRBV7-9 to TRBJ2-3; unclear D gene. The germline V and J ends were trimmed by 5 bases and 5 bases, with 17 bases remaining between them. There are 15 residues in the CDR3. Germline V lookup: CDR1 SEHNR, CDR2 FQNEAQ (reference sequence). The CDR3 is CASSDTLFFGDTQYF. CDR3 bases: TGTGCCAGCAGCGACACCCTCTTTTTCGGAGATACGCAGTATTTT.

CDR3 in amino acids: CASSIDGRFVYGYTF. The CDR3 nucleotides read TGTGCCAGTAGTATTGATGGCAGGTTCGTCTATGGCTACACCTTC. The J gene is TRBJ1-2, the V gene TRBV19; D not resolved. CDR3 length: 15 amino acids. V shed 3 bases and J shed 4 bases, with 15 bases lying between them. In germline, CDR1 is LNHDA, CDR2 SQIVND (reference sequence).

V is TRBV27 and J is TRBJ1-3; D is unresolved. V dropped 3 bases and J dropped 3 bases, with 3 bases sitting between them. This CDR3 has 12 amino acids. Germline V gene sequence: CDR1 MNHEY, CDR2 SMNVEV (reference sequence). The CDR3 spells CASSFNGNTIYF. The CDR3 DNA follows: TGTGCCAGCAGTTTCAATGGAAACACCATATATTTT.

This chain joins TRBV15 and TRBJ2-7; possibly TRBD1 or TRBD2 for D (5 bases each). The CDR3 sequence is 15 residues long. The germline gives CDR1 LNHNV, CDR2 YYDKDF (reference sequence). The ends were cut back, 1 base at V and 0 bases at J, with 10 bases in the middle. The CDR3 DNA follows: TGTGCCACCAGCAGAGGAGGGACGGTCTCCTACGAGCAGTACTTC. Its translation: CATSRGGTVSYEQYF.

This chain uses TRBV7-8 with TRBJ1-1; D gene unclear. This CDR3 has 15 amino acids. The V and J ends lost 6 bases and 0 bases respectively, with 14 bases between them. Per the germline V gene, CDR1 is SGHVS and CDR2 is FQNEAQ. CDR3 sequence: CASRTGRTMNTEAFF. In DNA, the CDR3 is TGTGCCAGCAGAACCGGACGGACCATGAACACTGAAGCTTTCTTT.